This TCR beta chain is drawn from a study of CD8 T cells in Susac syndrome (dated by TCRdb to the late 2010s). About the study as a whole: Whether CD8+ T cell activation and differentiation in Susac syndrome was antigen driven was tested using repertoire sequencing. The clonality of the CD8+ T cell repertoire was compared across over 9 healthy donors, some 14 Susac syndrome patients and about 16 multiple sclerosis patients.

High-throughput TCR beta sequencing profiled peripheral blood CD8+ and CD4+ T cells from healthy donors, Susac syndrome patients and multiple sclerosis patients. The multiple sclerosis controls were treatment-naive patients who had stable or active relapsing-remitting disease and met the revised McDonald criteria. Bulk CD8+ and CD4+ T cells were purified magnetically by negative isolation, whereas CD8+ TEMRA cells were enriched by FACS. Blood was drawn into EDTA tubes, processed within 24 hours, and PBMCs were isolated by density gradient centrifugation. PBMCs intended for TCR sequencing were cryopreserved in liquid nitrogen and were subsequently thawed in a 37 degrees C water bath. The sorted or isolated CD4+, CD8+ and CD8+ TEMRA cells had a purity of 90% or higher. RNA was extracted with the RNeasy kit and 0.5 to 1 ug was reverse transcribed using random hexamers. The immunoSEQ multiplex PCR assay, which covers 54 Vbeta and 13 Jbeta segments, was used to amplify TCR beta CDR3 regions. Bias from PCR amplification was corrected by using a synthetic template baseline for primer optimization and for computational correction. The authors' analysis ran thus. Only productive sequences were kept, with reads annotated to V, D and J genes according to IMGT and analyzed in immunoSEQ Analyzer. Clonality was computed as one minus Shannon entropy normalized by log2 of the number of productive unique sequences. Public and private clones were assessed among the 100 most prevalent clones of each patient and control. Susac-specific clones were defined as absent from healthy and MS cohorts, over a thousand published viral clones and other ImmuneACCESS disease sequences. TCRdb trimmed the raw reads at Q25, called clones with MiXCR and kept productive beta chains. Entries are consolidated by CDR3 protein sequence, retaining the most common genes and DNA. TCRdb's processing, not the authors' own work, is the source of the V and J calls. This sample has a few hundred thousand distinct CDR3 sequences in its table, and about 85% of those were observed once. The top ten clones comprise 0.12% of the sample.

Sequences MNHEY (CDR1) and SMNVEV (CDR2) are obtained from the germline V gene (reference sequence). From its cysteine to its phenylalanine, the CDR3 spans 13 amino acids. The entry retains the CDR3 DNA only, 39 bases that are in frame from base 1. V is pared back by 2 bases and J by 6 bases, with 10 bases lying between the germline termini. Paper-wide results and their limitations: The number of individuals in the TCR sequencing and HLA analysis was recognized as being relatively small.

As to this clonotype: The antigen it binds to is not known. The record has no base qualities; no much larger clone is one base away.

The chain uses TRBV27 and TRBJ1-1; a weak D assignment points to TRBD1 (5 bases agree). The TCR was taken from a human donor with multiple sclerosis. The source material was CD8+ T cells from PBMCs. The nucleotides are TGTGCCAGCAGTTTAAAGTCCAGGGCTGAAGCTTTCTTT. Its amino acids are CASSLKSRAEAFF.